The 8 T cell receptor beta chains listed next were all sequenced from one sample in a study of identical twins. MiXCR, run by TCRdb on the 5' RACE reads, gives a single entry per CDR3 protein. The sample contains fewer than 900,000 distinct CDR3 sequences, about 20% of which appear only once. The sample also formed part of further work on T cells expressing NK-cell markers.

Sequences were obtained from PBMCs. These receptors were collected from a woman aged 18-30 years in good health.

The chain uses TRBV9 and TRBJ2-1, with 9 positions matching TRBD2. The CDR3 is 16 residues long. Germline loops: CDR1 SGDLS, CDR2 YYNGEE. The junction had 12 bases not matched to a gene; V was cut back by 4 bases and J by 7 bases. CDR3 sequence: CASSRGTSGRWNEQFF. CDR3 coding DNA: TGTGCCAGCAGCCGGGGCACTAGCGGGCGATGGAATGAGCAGTTCTTC.

This clonotype was seen a few times. The chain has TRBV7-8 and TRBJ2-1, with TRBD2 identical over 13 bases. The CDR3 spans 19 residues. V lost 1 base and J lost 4; bases outside the gene matches: 10. CDR1 SGHVS and CDR2 FQNEAQ come from the germline V gene. The CDR3 DNA sequence: TGTGCCAGCAGCTTAGGGGGCCCGGGACTAGCGGGGTCTTACAATGAGCAGTTCTTC. Translating gives CASSLGGPGLAGSYNEQFF.

The chain is built from TRBV29-1 and TRBJ2-1; 9 positions agree with TRBD2. This CDR3 spans 16 amino acids. With 3 bases clipped from V and 2 bases from J, the junction kept 8 bases outside the gene matches. Looked up from germline, CDR1 is SQVTM and CDR2 is ANQGSEA. The CDR3 nucleotides are TGCAGCGTTGACCGCGGGAGGGCCTTCCCCTACAATGAGCAGTTCTTC. Residues: CSVDRGRAFPYNEQFF.

There are a few counts of this clonotype. This chain connects TRBV18 to TRBJ2-1; tentative D call: TRBD2 (6 bases). Germline V gives CDR1 KGHSH, CDR2 LQKENI. CDR3 size: 16 residues. V was clipped by 3 bases and J by 8 bases, with 20 bases between them. The CDR3 here is CASSPKRLVGEDEQFF. DNA for the CDR3: TGTGCCAGCTCACCTAAGAGACTAGTAGGGGAGGATGAGCAGTTCTTC.

The gene calls are TRBV3-1 and TRBJ2-1, with 8 bases that match TRBD2. Per the germline V gene, CDR1 is LGHDT and CDR2 is YNNKEL (reference sequence). After removal of 7 bases from V and 0 bases from J, the junction contained 11 bases not matched to a gene. This CDR3 has 17 amino acids. CDR3 in amino acids: CASTHGVAGFSYNEQFF. As DNA, the CDR3 is TGTGCCAGCACCCACGGGGTAGCGGGGTTCTCCTACAATGAGCAGTTCTTC.

The chain combines TRBV5-1 with TRBJ2-7, with TRBD2 matching 7 bases. The CDR3 has 14 amino acids. CDR1 is SGHRS and CDR2 is YFSETQ in the germline V gene. Trimming at V came to 4 bases and at J to 7 bases, leaving 11 bases not matched to a gene. The CDR3 DNA reads TGCGCCAGCAGCCCCCGGCGGGAGTGGATAGAGCAGTACTTC. Its protein is CASSPRREWIEQYF.

The rearrangement joins TRBV5-1 to TRBJ1-2; D not resolved. The V gene lost 1 base and the J gene lost 8 bases, with 12 bases spanning the gap. Germline V gives CDR1 SGHRS, CDR2 YFSETQ. The CDR3 consists of 13 residues. The CDR3 sequence: CASSLLGGEGYTF. CDR3 nucleotides: TGCGCCAGCAGCTTGTTAGGCGGAGAGGGCTACACCTTC.

This clonotype was seen more than once but under ten times. The chain has TRBV9 and TRBJ2-1; 9 nucleotides agree with TRBD1. Germline CDR1 SGDLS, CDR2 YYNGEE. The CDR3 has 15 residues. Trimming cost V 7 bases and J 0 bases; bases outside gene matches: 5. Here the CDR3 reads CASGTGTSSYNEQFF. The CDR3 coding sequence is TGTGCCAGCGGGACAGGGACCAGCTCCTACAATGAGCAGTTCTTC.